The 3 T cell receptor beta chains listed next were all sequenced from one sample in a study of T cell responses to AZD1222 COVID-19 vaccine. Assay used: immunoSEQ multiplex PCR; TCRdb lists only in-frame clones, some missing. The sample lists 190,000 or so clones; approximately 90% were seen once. This material consisted of peripheral blood, taken 28 days after the second AZD1222 dose. All receptors come from an adult who received the AZD1222 COVID-19 vaccine.

The chain uses TRBV6-5 and TRBJ1-1; D is possibly TRBD1 (5 bases). Looked up from germline, CDR1 is MNHEY and CDR2 is SVGAGI. V dropped 6 bases and J dropped 5 bases, with 13 bases sitting between them. The CDR3 contains 13 residues. The CDR3 protein is CASSPQGGTEAFF. In nucleotides, the CDR3 is TGTGCCAGCAGCCCCCAGGGAGGGACTGAAGCTTTCTTT.

This clone was seen a single time. This sequence joins TRBV28 and TRBJ2-7; 7 bases are shared with TRBD2. This CDR3 region has 15 residues. Germline-derived CDR1 and CDR2 are MDHEN and SYDVKM. V lost 3 bases and J lost 0; bases outside the gene matches: 5. In nucleotides, the CDR3 is TGTGCCAGCAGTTTTAAAGGCGGGAGCTCCTACGAGCAGTACTTC. It translates to CASSFKGGSSYEQYF.

The V gene is TRBV18, the J gene TRBJ1-1, with TRBD1 identical over 8 bases. V shed 0 bases, J shed 7 bases, and the junction held 10 bases outside the gene matches. This CDR3 has 16 amino acids. Germline CDR1 is KGHSH and CDR2 is LQKENI. As DNA, the CDR3 is TGTGCCAGCTCACCACCATTTGACAGGGGAAATTATGAAGCTTTCTTT. The encoded protein is CASSPPFDRGNYEAFF.